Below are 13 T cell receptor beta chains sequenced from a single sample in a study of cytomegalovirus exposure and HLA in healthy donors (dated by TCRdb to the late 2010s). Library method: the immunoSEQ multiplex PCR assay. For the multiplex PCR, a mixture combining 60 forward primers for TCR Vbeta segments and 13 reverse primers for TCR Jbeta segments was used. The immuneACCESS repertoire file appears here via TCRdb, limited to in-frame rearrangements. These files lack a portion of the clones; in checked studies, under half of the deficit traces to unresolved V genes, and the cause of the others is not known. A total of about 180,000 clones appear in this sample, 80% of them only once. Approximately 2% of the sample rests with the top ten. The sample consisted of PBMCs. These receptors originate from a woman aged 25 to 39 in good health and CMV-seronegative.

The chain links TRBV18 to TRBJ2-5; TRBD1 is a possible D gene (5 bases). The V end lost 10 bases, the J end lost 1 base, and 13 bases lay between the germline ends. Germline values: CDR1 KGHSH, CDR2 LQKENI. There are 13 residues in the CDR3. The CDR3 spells CAISRGPQETQYF. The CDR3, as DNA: TGTGCCATTTCAAGGGGCCCCCAAGAGACCCAGTACTTC.

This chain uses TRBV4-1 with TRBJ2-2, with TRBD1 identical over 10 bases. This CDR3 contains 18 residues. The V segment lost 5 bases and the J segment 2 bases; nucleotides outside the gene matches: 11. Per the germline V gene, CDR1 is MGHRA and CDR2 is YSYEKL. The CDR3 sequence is CASSGRTGGFSNTGELFF. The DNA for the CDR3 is TGCGCCAGCAGCGGAAGGACAGGGGGTTTCTCTAACACCGGGGAGCTGTTTTTT.

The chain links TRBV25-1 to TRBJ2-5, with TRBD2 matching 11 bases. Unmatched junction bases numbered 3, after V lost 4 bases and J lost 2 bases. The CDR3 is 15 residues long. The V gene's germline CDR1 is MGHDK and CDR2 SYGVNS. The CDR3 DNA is TGTGCCAGCAGTGCTAGCGGGGGGCAACAAGAGACCCAGTACTTC. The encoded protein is CASSASGGQQETQYF.

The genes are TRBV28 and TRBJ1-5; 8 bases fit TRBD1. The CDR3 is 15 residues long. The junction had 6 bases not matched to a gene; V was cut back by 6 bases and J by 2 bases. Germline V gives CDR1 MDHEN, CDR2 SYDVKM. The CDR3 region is CASSAGGFGNQPQHF. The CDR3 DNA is TGTGCCAGCAGCGCAGGGGGCTTCGGCAATCAGCCCCAGCATTTT.

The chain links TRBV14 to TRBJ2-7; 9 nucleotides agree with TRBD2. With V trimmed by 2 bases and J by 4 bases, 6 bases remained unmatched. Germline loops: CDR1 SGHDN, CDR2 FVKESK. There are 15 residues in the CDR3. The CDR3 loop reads CASSQILAGKYEQYF. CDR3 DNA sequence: TGTGCCAGCAGCCAAATACTAGCGGGCAAATACGAGCAGTACTTC.

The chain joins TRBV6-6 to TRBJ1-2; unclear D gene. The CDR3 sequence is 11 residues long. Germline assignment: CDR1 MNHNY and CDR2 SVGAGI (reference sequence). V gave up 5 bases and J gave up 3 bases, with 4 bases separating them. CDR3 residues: CASSADYGYTF. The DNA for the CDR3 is TGTGCCAGCAGTGCGGACTATGGCTACACCTTC.

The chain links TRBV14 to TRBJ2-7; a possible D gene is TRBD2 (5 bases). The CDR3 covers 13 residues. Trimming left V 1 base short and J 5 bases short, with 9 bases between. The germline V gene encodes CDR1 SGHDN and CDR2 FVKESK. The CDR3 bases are TGTGCCAGCAGCCAAGTTGTAGCGAACGAGCAGTACTTC. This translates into CASSQVVANEQYF. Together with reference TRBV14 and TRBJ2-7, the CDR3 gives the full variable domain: EAGVTQFPSHSVIEKGQTVTLRCDPISGHDNLYWYRRVMGKEIKFLLHFVKESKQDESGMPNNRFLAERTGGTYSTLKVQPAELEDSGVYFCASSQVVANEQYFGPGTRLTVT.

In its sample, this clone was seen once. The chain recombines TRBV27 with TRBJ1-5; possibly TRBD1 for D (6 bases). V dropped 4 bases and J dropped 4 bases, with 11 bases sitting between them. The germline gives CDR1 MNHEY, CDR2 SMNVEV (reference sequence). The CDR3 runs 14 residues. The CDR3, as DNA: TGTGCCAGCAGTTACACAGGGTTAAATCAGCCCCAGCATTTT. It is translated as CASSYTGLNQPQHF.

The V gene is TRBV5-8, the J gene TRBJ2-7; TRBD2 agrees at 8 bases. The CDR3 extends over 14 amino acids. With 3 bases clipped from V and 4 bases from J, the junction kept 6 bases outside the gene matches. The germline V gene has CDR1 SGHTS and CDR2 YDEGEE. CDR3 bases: TGTGCCAGCAGCTACCCCGGGGGGGCTTACGAGCAGTACTTC. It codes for CASSYPGGAYEQYF.

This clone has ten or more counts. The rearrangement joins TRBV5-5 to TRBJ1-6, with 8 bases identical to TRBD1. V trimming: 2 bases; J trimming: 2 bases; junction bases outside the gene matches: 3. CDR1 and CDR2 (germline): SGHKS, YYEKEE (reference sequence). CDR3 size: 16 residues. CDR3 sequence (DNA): TGTGCCAGCAGCTTCTACAGGGGGACCTATAATTCACCCCTCCACTTT. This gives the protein CASSFYRGTYNSPLHF.

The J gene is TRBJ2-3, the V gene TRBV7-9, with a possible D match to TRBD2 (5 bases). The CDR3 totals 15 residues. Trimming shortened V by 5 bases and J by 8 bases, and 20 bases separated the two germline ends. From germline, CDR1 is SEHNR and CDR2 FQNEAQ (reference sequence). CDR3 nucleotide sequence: TGTGCCAGCAGCCCGGACTCCGCCTTAGGCTTTACGCAGTATTTT. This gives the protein CASSPDSALGFTQYF.

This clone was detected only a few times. The CDR3 DNA sequence: TGTGCCAGCAGTAGAAGGACAGGGAGCTCCTATAATTCACCCCTCCACTTT. It specifies CASSRRTGSSYNSPLHF. The chain uses TRBV27 and TRBJ1-6, with TRBD1 matching 8 bases. Germline V lookup: CDR1 MNHEY, CDR2 SMNVEV (reference sequence). The CDR3 contains 17 residues. Losses at the gene ends were 5 bases for V and 0 bases for J; bases not matched to a gene: 6.

As DNA, the CDR3 is TGTGCCAGACCTCAAGGACCTACAGTAGCGGAGGTGGAGGCCAATGAGCAGTTCTTC. This encodes CARPQGPTVAEVEANEQFF. This sequence joins TRBV18 and TRBJ2-1; the D gene is possibly TRBD2 (6 bases). This CDR3 is 19 amino acids long. Germline CDR1 is KGHSH and CDR2 is LQKENI. V was trimmed by 9 bases and J by 6 bases, leaving 33 bases between them.